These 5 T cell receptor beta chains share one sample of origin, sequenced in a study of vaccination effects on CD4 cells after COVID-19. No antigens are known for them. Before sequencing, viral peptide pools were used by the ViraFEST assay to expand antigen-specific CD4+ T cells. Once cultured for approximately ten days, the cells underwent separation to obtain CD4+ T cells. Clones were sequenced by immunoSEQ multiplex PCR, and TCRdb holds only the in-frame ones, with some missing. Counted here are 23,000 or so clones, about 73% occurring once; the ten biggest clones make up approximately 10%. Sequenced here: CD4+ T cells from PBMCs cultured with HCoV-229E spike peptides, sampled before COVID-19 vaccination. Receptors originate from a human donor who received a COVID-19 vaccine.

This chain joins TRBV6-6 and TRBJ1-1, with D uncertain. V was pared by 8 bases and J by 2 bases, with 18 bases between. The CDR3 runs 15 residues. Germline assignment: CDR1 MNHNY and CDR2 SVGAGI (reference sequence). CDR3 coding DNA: TGTGCCAGCTCCCGGGGTCTCCAAACAAACACTGAAGCTTTCTTT. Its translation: CASSRGLQTNTEAFF.

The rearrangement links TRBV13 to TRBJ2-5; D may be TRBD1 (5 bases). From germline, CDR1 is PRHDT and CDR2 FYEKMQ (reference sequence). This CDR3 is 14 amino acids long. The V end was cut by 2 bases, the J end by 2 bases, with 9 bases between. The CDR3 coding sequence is TGTGCCAGCAGCTTAATTAGGACACAAGAGACCCAGTACTTC. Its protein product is CASSLIRTQETQYF.

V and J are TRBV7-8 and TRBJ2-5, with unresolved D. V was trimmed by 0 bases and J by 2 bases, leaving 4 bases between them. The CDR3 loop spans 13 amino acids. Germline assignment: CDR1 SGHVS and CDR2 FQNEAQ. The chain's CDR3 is CASSLAQQETQYF. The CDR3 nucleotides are TGTGCCAGCAGCTTAGCACAGCAAGAGACCCAGTACTTC.

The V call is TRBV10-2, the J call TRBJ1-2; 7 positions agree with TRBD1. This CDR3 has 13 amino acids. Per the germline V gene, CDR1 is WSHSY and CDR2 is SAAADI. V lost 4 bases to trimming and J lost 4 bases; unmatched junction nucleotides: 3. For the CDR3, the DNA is TGCGCCAGCAGTGGACAGGGAGGCTATGGCTACACCTTC. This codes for CASSGQGGYGYTF.

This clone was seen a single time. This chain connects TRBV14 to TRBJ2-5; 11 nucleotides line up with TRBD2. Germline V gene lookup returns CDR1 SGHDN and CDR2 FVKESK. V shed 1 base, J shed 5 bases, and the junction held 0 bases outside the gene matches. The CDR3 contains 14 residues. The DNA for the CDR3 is TGTGCCAGCAGCCAAGGACTAGCGGGGGAGACCCAGTACTTC. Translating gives CASSQGLAGETQYF.